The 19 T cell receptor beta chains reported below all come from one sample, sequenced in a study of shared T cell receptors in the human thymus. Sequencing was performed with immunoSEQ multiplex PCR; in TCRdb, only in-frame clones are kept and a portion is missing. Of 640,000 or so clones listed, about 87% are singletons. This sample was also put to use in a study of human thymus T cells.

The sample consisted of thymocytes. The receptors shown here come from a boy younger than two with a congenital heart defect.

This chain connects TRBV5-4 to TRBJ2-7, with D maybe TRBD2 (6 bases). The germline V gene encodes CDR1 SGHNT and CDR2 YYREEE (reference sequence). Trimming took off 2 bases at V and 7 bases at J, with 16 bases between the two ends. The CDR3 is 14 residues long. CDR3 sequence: CASSFFPEGREQYF. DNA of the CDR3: TGTGCCAGCAGCTTTTTCCCGGAGGGCCGAGAGCAGTACTTC.

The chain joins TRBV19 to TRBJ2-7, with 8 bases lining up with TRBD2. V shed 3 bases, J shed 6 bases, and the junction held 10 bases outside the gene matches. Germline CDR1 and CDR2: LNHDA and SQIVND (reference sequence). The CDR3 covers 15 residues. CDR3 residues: CASSIRLAGAVEQYF. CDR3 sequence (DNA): TGTGCCAGTAGTATCCGCCTAGCGGGTGCGGTCGAGCAGTACTTC. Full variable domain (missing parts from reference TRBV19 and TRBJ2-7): DGGITQSPKYLFRKEGQNVTLSCEQNLNHDAMYWYRQDPGQGLRLIYYSQIVNDFQKGDIAEGYSVSREKKESFPLTVTSAQKNPTAFYLCASSIRLAGAVEQYFGPGTRLTVT.

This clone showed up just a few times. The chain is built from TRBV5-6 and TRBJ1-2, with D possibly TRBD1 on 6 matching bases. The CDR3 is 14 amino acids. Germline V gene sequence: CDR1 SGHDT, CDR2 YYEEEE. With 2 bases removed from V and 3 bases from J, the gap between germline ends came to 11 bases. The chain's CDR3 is CASSLGYRDYGYTF. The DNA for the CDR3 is TGTGCCAGCAGCTTAGGGTACAGGGACTATGGCTACACCTTC.

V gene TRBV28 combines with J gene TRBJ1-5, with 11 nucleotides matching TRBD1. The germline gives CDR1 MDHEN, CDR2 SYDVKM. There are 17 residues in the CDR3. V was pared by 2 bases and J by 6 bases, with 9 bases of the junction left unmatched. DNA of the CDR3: TGTGCCAGCAGTTTAGAGGGACAGGGGGTGTCCGGTCAGCCCCAGCATTTT. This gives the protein CASSLEGQGVSGQPQHF. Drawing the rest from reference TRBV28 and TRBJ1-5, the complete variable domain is DVKVTQSSRYLVKRTGEKVFLECVQDMDHENMFWYRQDPGLGLRLIYFSYDVKMKEKGDIPEGYSVSREKKERFSLILESASTNQTSMYLCASSLEGQGVSGQPQHFGDGTRLSIL.

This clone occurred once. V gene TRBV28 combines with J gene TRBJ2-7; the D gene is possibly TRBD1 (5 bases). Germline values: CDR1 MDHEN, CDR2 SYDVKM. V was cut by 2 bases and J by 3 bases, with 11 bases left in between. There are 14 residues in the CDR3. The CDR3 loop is CASSLGDRGYEQYF. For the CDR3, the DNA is TGTGCCAGCAGTTTAGGAGACAGAGGCTACGAGCAGTACTTC.

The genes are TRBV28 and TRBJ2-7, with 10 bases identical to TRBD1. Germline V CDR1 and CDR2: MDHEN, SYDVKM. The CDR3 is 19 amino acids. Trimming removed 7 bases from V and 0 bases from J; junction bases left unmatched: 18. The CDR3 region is CASISRDRGDWGSSYEQYF. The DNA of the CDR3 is TGTGCCAGCATTTCTAGGGACAGGGGCGATTGGGGCTCCTCCTACGAGCAGTACTTC.

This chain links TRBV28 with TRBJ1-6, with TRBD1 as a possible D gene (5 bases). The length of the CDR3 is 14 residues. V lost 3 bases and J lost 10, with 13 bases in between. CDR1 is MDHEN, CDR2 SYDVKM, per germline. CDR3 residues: CASSFGRAGSPLHF. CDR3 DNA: TGTGCCAGCAGTTTCGGCAGGGCGGGATCACCCCTCCACTTT.

The CDR3 region has the DNA TGTGCCTTTCACCCGGGAGTCACCGGGGAGCTGTTTTTT. Translating gives CAFHPGVTGELFF. J is TRBJ2-2 and V is TRBV30; D might be TRBD2 (6 bases). Trimming took 7 bases from V and 4 from J, leaving 13 bases between them. The CDR3 covers 13 residues. CDR1 GTSNPN and CDR2 SVGIG come from the germline V gene (reference sequence).

Here the CDR3 reads CASSLRGAKETQYF. The CDR3 bases are TGTGCCAGCAGCTTAAGGGGTGCAAAAGAGACCCAGTACTTC. The chain links TRBV11-3 to TRBJ2-5; D perhaps matches TRBD1 (5 bases). The V gene's germline CDR1 is SGHNT and CDR2 YENEEA. With 2 bases removed from V and 3 bases from J, the gap between germline ends came to 10 bases. The CDR3 sequence is 14 residues long.

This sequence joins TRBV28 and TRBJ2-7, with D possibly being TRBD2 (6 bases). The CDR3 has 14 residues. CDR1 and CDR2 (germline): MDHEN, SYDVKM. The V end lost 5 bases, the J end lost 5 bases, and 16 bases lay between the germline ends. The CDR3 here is CASSMGGAPHEQYF. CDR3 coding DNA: TGTGCCAGCAGTATGGGAGGAGCCCCCCACGAGCAGTACTTC.

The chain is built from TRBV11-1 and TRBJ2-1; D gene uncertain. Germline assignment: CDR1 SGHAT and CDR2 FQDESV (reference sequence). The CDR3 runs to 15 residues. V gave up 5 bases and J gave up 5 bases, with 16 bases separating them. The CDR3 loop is CASSEQATKDNEQFF. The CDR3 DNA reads TGTGCCAGCAGCGAACAAGCAACTAAAGACAATGAGCAGTTCTTC.

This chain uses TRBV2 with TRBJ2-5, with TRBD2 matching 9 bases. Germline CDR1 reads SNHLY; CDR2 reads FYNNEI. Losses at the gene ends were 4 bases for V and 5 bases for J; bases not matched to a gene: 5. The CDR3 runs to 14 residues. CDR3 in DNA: TGTGCCAGCAGTGGTCCCGGACTAGCGGAGACCCAGTACTTC. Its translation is CASSGPGLAETQYF. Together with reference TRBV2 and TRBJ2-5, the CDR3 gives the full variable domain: EPEVTQTPSHQVTQMGQEVILRCVPISNHLYFYWYRQILGQKVEFLVSFYNNEISEKSEIFDDQFSVERPDGSNFTLKIRSTKLEDSAMYFCASSGPGLAETQYFGPGTRLLVL.

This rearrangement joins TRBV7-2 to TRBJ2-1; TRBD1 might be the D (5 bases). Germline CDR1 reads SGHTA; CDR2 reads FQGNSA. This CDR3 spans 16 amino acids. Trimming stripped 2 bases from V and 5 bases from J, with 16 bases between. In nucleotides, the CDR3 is TGTGCCAGCAGCTTAATGACAGATGAAAATGACAATGAGCAGTTCTTC. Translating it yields CASSLMTDENDNEQFF.

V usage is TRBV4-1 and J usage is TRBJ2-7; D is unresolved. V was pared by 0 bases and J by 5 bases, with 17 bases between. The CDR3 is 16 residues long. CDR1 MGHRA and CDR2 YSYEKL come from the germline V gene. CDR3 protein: CASSQDYGLPFHEQYF. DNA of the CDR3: TGCGCCAGCAGCCAAGATTATGGGCTTCCTTTTCACGAGCAGTACTTC.

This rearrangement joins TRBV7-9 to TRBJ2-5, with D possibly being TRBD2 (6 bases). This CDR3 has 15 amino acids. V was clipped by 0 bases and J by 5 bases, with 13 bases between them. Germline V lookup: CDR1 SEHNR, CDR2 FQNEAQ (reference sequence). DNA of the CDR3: TGTGCCAGCAGCTTAGCTAGCAGGAGGGTTGAGACCCAGTACTTC. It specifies CASSLASRRVETQYF.

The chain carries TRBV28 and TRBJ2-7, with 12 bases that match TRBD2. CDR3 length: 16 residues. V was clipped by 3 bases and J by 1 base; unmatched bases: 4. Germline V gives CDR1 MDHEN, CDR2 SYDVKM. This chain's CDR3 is CASSFTGLAGSYEQYF. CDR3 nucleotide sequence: TGTGCCAGCAGTTTTACTGGACTAGCGGGATCCTACGAGCAGTACTTC.

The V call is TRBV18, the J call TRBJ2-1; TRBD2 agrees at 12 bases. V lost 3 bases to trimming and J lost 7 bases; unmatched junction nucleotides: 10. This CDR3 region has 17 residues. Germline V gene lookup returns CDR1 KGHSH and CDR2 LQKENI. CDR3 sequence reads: CASSPRVTSGSRNEQFF. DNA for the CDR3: TGTGCCAGCTCACCGCGGGTGACTAGCGGGAGTCGAAATGAGCAGTTCTTC.

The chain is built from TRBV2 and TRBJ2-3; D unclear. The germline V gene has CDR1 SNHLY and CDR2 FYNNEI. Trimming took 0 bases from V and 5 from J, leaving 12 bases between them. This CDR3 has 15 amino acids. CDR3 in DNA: TGTGCCAGCAGTGAAGCGCTTTCGCGCGTAGATACGCAGTATTTT. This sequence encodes CASSEALSRVDTQYF.

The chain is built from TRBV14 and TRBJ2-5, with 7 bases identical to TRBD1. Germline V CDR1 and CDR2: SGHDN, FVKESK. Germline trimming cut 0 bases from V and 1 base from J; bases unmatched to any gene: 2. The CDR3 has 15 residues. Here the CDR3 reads CASSQERDSQETQYF. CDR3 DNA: TGTGCCAGCAGCCAAGAACGGGACAGCCAAGAGACCCAGTACTTC.